The source of this TCR beta chain is a study of shared clonotypes between healthy human individuals. Study findings and constraints: Unshared clonotypes carried lower generation probabilities than those common to all four donors.

Germline V gives CDR1 LNHNV, CDR2 YYDKDF (reference sequence). Trimming took off 3 bases at V and 6 bases at J, with 21 bases between the two ends. This CDR3 has 17 residues. The naive CD8 subset, CD45RO-negative cells positively selected for CCR7, excluded terminally differentiated effector memory CD45RA+ cells. Remarks on this clone: Antigen specificity is unknown.

The assay was immunoSEQ multiplex PCR, and TCRdb's table has in-frame clones only and misses some. Altogether about 2.1 million clones are present, 90% to 95% being singletons, with the ten largest covering 1.7%. V usage is TRBV15 and J usage is TRBJ2-1; no definite D call. The receptor was isolated from a man aged 18 to 30 in good health. Some clones in this sample may be carry-over from other donors' samples. The sample consisted of naive CD8+ T cells from PBMCs. The CDR3 loop is CATSRPWRVTSSNEQFF. The CDR3, as DNA: TGTGCCACCAGCAGGCCTTGGCGAGTGACCTCTTCCAATGAGCAGTTCTTC. The variable domain in full, with the rest retrieved from reference TRBV15 and TRBJ2-1, is DAMVIQNPRYQVTQFGKPVTLSCSQTLNHNVMYWYQQKSSQAPKLLFHYYDKDFNNEADTPDNFQSRRPNTSFCFLDIRSPGLGDTAMYLCATSRPWRVTSSNEQFFGPGTRLTVL.